This is a list of T cell receptor beta chains from one sample in a study of T cell repertoires in cytomegalovirus infection. Their target antigens are unknown. TCRdb fed the reads into MiXCR, producing one record per CDR3 protein. The profile shows 51,000 or so distinct CDR3 sequences, around 20% of them singletons. The sample consisted of CD8+ T cells from cultured PBMCs, taken from culture after CMV antigen stimulation. Receptors were obtained from a human donor in good health (CMV status not recorded). Some clones in this sample may be carry-over from other donors' samples. The CDR3 runs from the conserved cysteine through the conserved F or W. Each record gives: CDR3 length, clone size, V gene, J gene, CDR3 protein. Some rows have no size entry. The others give once, few or many, or a class for an expanded clone.

cdr3_length: 15; clone_size: few; v_call: TRBV12-3/TRBV12-4; j_call: TRBJ2-1; cdr3_aa: CASTSRGPSYNEQFF
cdr3_length: 16; clone_size: NA; v_call: TRBV7-6; j_call: TRBJ1-5; cdr3_aa: CASSEGGGFSNQPQHF
cdr3_length: 18; clone_size: few; v_call: TRBV12-3/TRBV12-4; j_call: TRBJ1-1; cdr3_aa: CASSKDRGRPVGISEAFF
cdr3_length: 12; clone_size: NA; v_call: TRBV4-1; j_call: TRBJ1-1; cdr3_aa: CASSQLGTEAFF
cdr3_length: 14; clone_size: few; v_call: TRBV12-5; j_call: TRBJ1-6; cdr3_aa: CASAPGRYNSPLHF
cdr3_length: 14; clone_size: NA; v_call: TRBV6-2/TRBV6-3; j_call: TRBJ1-2; cdr3_aa: CASRVPGQAYGYTF
cdr3_length: 16; clone_size: NA; v_call: TRBV12-3/TRBV12-4; j_call: TRBJ2-3; cdr3_aa: CASSPGLAGRGDTQYF
cdr3_length: 13; clone_size: few; v_call: TRBV7-9; j_call: TRBJ1-1; cdr3_aa: CASSPTGGTEAFF
cdr3_length: 15; clone_size: few; v_call: TRBV7-2; j_call: TRBJ2-7; cdr3_aa: CASSYYRGAVYEQYF
cdr3_length: 15; clone_size: NA; v_call: TRBV19; j_call: TRBJ1-5; cdr3_aa: CATSPGPVSIKPQHF
cdr3_length: 14; clone_size: NA; v_call: TRBV6-1; j_call: TRBJ2-2; cdr3_aa: CASSYSAHTGELFF
cdr3_length: 15; clone_size: many; v_call: TRBV7-6; j_call: TRBJ2-7; cdr3_aa: CASSLSGQVGYEQYF
cdr3_length: 14; clone_size: NA; v_call: TRBV7-3; j_call: TRBJ2-3; cdr3_aa: CASSLTGLIDTQYF
cdr3_length: 14; clone_size: few; v_call: TRBV6-1; j_call: TRBJ1-5; cdr3_aa: CASSEIGSNQPQHF
cdr3_length: 15; clone_size: NA; v_call: TRBV7-2; j_call: TRBJ1-2; cdr3_aa: CASSYREGLNYGYTF
cdr3_length: 14; clone_size: few; v_call: TRBV10-1; j_call: TRBJ1-1; cdr3_aa: CASSEGFMNTEAFF
cdr3_length: 17; clone_size: NA; v_call: TRBV7-8; j_call: TRBJ2-3; cdr3_aa: CASSLPPVPSSTDTQYF
cdr3_length: 16; clone_size: few; v_call: TRBV7-3; j_call: TRBJ2-3; cdr3_aa: CASSSLASADRDTQYF
cdr3_length: 14; clone_size: few; v_call: TRBV12-3/TRBV12-4; j_call: TRBJ1-2; cdr3_aa: CASSPGTANYGYTF
cdr3_length: 16; clone_size: few; v_call: TRBV6-1; j_call: TRBJ2-5; cdr3_aa: CASSEADLAGRETQYF
cdr3_length: 14; clone_size: NA; v_call: TRBV6-1; j_call: TRBJ2-3; cdr3_aa: CASRKGTDTDTQYF
cdr3_length: 11; clone_size: NA; v_call: TRBV16; j_call: TRBJ1-1; cdr3_aa: CASSPYAEAFF